The T cell receptor (beta chain) under discussion was sequenced for a study of blood T cell repertoires in COVID-19 (dated by TCRdb to 2018 to 2021). Background for the entire study: Samples from collaborators originated in the United States, Italy and Spain and spanned both the acute and convalescent phases of COVID-19. The material from the prospective study consisted of cDNA or gDNA derived from T cells, B-cell-depleted T cells, or PBMCs. The dataset comprised deeply sampled blood TCRbeta repertoires from subjects exposed to, actively infected with, or recovered from COVID-19. The repertoires were released in a freely available public database meant as a resource for research on the immune response to SARS-CoV-2. The samples were drawn from the first 160 participants of the ongoing ImmuneRACE study and from roughly 1,300 subjects provided by 6 global collaborators. Nearly every sample came with metadata listing a de-identified subject ID, COVID-19 status, age in years and sex. Where available, HLA class I and class II types were taken from metadata supplied by the sample provider and were not determined by assay-based typing. Study-wide conclusions, independent of this receptor: The amount of clinical and demographic metadata varied by source and participant and was provided uncurated.

The CDR3 runs 18 amino acids, cysteine and phenylalanine included. Only CDR3 DNA remains: 54 bases, in frame from the first base. Trimmed from V: 5 bases; trimmed from J: 5 bases; junction bases lacking a gene match: 15. The germline V gene gives CDR1 as SGHTA and CDR2 as FQGTGA. The immunoSEQ Assay, a bias-controlled multiplex PCR, was used to amplify TCRbeta CDR3 regions from genomic DNA. As for how the authors treated the data: Nucleated cell counts per sample were estimated from amplification of reference gene primers within the assay. Sequence reads were collapsed and filtered to measure the absolute abundance of every unique TCRbeta CDR3 rearrangement. Productive Simpson clonality was computed per sample as the square root of Simpson's diversity index over productive rearrangements. Imported from immuneACCESS, the table was reduced by TCRdb to in-frame sequences with V and J called. These copies leave out some clones; in studies compared against another copy, an unresolved V gene accounts for under half, and the cause of the remainder is not known. V, J and clone size were drawn from that table, and D and trimming were deduced from the DNA. The sample table holds hundreds of thousands of clones, of which roughly 86% were seen once. Jointly, the top ten make up roughly 1.6% of the sample.

A second Seattle source provided samples from volunteer blood donors who had recovered from COVID-19. Whole blood was collected in K2EDTA tubes by collaborating institutions according to the institutions' own protocols. For TCRbeta analysis, collaborators shipped samples in one of three forms: frozen whole blood, isolated PBMCs, or DNA extracted from either of those sample types. On this clone: Its cognate antigen has yet to be identified. It has no much larger one-base neighbor in the sample; base qualities were not kept.

Sequencing was done on a sample of peripheral blood. The clonotype comes from a woman between 55 and 75 years old who had recovered from COVID-19. The V gene is TRBV7-3 and the J gene is TRBJ2-2; the central 9 bases match TRBD1. CDR3 protein: CASSRIGVVTGGTGELFF. The nucleotide sequence is given as TGTGCCAGCAGCCGCATAGGGGTAGTGACAGGGGGTACCGGGGAGCTGTTTTTT.